What follows is one T cell receptor (beta chain) and its context. No antigen is known for it. This sample is part of a study of graft-versus-host responses after intestinal transplantation. Study summary: Each of the recipients got a multivisceral, liver-intestinal, or isolated intestinal transplant. Overall study findings and caveats: GvH clones were identified in recipient marrow, with some first appearing in ileum or blood. High graft-versus-host to host-versus-graft clonal ratios were found in allografts of patients who had graft-donor T cell macrochimerism.

Measured with immunoSEQ multiplex PCR; TCRdb has only the in-frame clones, and not every one. The table lists 55,000 to 65,000 clones, around 92% of them singletons. The CDR3 contains 16 residues. The ends were cut back, 6 bases at V and 5 bases at J, with 22 bases in the middle. Per germline, CDR1 LNHDA and CDR2 SQIVND (reference sequence). The input for sequencing was unstimulated CD4+ T cells sorted from spleen or lymph node cells, taken before transplant. The rearrangement links TRBV19 to TRBJ2-5; unclear D gene. This sequence originates from a human donor who was the organ donor for an intestinal transplant. CDR3 loop: CASSPMGVAGWETQYF. DNA of the CDR3: TGTGCCAGTAGCCCCATGGGCGTCGCCGGGTGGGAGACCCAGTACTTC.